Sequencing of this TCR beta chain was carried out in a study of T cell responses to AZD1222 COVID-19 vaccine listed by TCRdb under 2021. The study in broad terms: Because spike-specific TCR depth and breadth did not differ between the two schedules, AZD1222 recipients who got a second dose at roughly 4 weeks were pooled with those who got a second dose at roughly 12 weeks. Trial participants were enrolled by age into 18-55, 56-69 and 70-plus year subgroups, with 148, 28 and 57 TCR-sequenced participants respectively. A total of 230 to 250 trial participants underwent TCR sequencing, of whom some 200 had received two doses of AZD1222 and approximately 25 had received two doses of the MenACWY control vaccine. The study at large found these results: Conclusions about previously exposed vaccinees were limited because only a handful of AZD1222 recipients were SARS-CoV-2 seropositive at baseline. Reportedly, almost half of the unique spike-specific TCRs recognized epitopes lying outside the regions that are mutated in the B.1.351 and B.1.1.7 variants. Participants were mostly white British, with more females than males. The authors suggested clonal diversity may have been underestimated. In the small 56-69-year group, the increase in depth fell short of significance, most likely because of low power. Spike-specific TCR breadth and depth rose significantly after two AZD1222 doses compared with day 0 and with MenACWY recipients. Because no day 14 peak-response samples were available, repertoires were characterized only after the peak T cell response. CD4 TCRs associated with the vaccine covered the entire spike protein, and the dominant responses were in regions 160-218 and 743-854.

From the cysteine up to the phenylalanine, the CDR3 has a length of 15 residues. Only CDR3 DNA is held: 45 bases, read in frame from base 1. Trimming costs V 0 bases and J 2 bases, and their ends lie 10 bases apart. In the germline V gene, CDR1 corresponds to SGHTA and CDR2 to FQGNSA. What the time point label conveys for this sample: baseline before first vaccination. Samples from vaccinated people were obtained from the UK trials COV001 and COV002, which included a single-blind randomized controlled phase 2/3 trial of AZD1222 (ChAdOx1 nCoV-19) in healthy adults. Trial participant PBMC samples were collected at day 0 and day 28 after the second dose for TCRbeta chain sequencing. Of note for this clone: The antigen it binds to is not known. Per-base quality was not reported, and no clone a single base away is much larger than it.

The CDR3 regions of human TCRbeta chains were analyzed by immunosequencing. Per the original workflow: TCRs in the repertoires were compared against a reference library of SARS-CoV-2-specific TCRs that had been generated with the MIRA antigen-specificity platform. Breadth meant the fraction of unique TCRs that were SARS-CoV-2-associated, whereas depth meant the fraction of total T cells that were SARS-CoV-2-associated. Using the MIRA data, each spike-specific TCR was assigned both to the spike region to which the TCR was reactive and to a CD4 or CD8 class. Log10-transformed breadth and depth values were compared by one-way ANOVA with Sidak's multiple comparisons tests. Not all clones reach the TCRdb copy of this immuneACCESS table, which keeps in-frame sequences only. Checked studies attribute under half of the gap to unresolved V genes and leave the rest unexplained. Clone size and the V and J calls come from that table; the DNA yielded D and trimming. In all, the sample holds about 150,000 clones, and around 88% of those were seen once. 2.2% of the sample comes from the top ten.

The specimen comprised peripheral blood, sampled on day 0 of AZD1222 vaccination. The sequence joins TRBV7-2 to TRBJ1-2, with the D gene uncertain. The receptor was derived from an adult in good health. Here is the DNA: TGTGCCAGCAGCTTAGCATTGAGAGGGAACTATGGCTACACCTTC. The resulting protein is CASSLALRGNYGYTF.